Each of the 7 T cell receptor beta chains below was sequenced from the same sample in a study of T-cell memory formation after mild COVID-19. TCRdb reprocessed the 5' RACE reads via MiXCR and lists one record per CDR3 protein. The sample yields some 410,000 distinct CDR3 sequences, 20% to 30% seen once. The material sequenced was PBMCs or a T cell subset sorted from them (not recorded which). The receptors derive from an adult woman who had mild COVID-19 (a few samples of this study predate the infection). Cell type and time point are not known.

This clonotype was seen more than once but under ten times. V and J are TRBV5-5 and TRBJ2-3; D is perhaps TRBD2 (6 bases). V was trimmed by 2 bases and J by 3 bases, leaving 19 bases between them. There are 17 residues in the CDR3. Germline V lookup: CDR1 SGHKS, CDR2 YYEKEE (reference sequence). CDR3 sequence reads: CASSFVFGGSGTDTQYF. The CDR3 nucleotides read TGTGCCAGCAGCTTCGTCTTTGGAGGGAGTGGTACAGATACGCAGTATTTT.

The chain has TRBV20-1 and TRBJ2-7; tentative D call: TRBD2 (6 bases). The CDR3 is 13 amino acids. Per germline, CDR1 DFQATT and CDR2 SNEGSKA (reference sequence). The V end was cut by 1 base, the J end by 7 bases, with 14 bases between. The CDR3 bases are TGCAGTGCTAGAGGGCTAGCGAGGATGGAGCAGTACTTC. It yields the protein CSARGLARMEQYF.

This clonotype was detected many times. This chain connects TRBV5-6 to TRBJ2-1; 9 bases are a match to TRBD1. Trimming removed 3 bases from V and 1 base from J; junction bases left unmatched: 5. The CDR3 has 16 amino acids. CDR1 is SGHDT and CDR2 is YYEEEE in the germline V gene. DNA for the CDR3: TGTGCCAGCAGCTCGATACAGGGGGCATCCTACAATGAGCAGTTCTTC. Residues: CASSSIQGASYNEQFF.

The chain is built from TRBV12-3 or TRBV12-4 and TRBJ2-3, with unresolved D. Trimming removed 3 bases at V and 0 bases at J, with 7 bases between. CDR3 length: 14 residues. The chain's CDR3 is CASSFGSSTDTQYF. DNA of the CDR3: TGTGCCAGCAGTTTCGGGTCTAGCACAGATACGCAGTATTTT.

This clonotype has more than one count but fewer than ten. CDR3 residues: CASSFSGTGFEQYF. CDR3 in DNA: TGTGCCAGCAGCTTTTCCGGGACAGGGTTTGAGCAGTACTTC. The chain joins TRBV5-8 to TRBJ2-7, with 9 bases that match TRBD1. The germline gives CDR1 SGHTS, CDR2 YDEGEE. The CDR3 loop spans 14 amino acids. With 2 bases clipped from V and 7 bases from J, the junction kept 7 bases outside the gene matches.

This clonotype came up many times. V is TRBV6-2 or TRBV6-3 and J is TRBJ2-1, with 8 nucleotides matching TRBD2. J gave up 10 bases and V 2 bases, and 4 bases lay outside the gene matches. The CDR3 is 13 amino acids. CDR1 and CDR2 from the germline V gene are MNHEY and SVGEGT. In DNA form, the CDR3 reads TGTGCCAGCAGTTACGTCACTAGCGGAGAGCAGTTCTTC. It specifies CASSYVTSGEQFF.

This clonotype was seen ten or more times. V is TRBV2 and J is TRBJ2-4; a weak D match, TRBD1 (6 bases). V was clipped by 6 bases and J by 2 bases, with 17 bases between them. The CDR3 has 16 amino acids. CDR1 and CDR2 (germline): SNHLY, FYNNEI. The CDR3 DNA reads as TGTGCCAGCAGAACCAGGGGCGAACCTACCAAAAACATTCAGTACTTC. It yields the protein CASRTRGEPTKNIQYF.